This is a list of T cell receptor beta chains from one sample in a study of OX40 agonist ivuxolimab in advanced cancers. Measured with immunoSEQ multiplex PCR; TCRdb has only the in-frame clones, and not every one. The table shows approximately 70,000 clones, with more than 75% occurring only once. The source material was CD4+ or CD8+ T cells sorted from blood, sampled in a trial of the OX40 agonist ivuxolimab. These receptors were taken from an adult with an advanced solid tumor such as melanoma, head and neck, liver or kidney cancer. The CDR3 runs from the conserved cysteine through the conserved F or W. The order of the fields is D gene, CDR3 length, J gene, V gene, clone size, CDR3 protein, CDR3 DNA. D genes are given only for firm matches. Where a row states a size, it is once, few, many or the class of an expanded clone; other rows omit it.

d_call: -; cdr3_length: 13; j_call: TRBJ2-7; v_call: TRBV4-2; clone_size: -; cdr3_aa: CASSQEEGYEQYF; cdr3_nt: TGTGCCAGCAGCCAAGAAGAGGGTTACGAGCAGTACTTC
d_call: -; cdr3_length: 17; j_call: TRBJ2-2; v_call: TRBV11-2; clone_size: few; cdr3_aa: CASSLDRGSTYTGELFF; cdr3_nt: TGTGCCAGCAGCTTAGATCGGGGGAGTACGTACACCGGGGAGCTGTTTTTT
d_call: TRBD1; cdr3_length: 15; j_call: TRBJ1-1; v_call: TRBV19; clone_size: once; cdr3_aa: CASRVRDRPYTEAFF; cdr3_nt: TGTGCCAGTAGGGTCCGGGACAGGCCGTACACTGAAGCTTTCTTT
d_call: TRBD2; cdr3_length: 14; j_call: TRBJ2-5; v_call: TRBV2; clone_size: once; cdr3_aa: CASAPGTSVETQYF; cdr3_nt: TGTGCCAGTGCACCCGGGACTAGCGTAGAGACCCAGTACTTC
d_call: -; cdr3_length: 12; j_call: TRBJ1-1; v_call: TRBV7-9; clone_size: -; cdr3_aa: CASRGLNTEAFF; cdr3_nt: TGTGCCAGCAGAGGTTTGAACACTGAAGCTTTCTTT
d_call: TRBD1; cdr3_length: 17; j_call: TRBJ1-2; v_call: TRBV4-1; clone_size: -; cdr3_aa: CASSQIIRDRGLSGYTF; cdr3_nt: TGCGCCAGCAGCCAAATAATCCGGGACAGGGGGCTTTCGGGCTACACCTTC
d_call: TRBD1; cdr3_length: 14; j_call: TRBJ2-7; v_call: TRBV5-4; clone_size: -; cdr3_aa: CASSYNRGQGEQYF; cdr3_nt: TGTGCCAGCAGCTATAACAGGGGACAGGGCGAGCAGTACTTC
d_call: -; cdr3_length: 15; j_call: TRBJ1-1; v_call: TRBV2; clone_size: -; cdr3_aa: CASSATGSSYTEAFF; cdr3_nt: TGTGCCAGCAGCGCCACAGGGAGTTCTTACACTGAAGCTTTCTTT
d_call: TRBD2; cdr3_length: 15; j_call: TRBJ2-7; v_call: TRBV14; clone_size: -; cdr3_aa: CASSQEGGTTYEQYF; cdr3_nt: TGTGCCAGCAGCCAAGAGGGCGGGACTACCTACGAGCAGTACTTC
d_call: -; cdr3_length: 15; j_call: TRBJ2-2; v_call: TRBV6-5; clone_size: -; cdr3_aa: CASSYSISGDGELFF; cdr3_nt: TGTGCCAGCAGTTACTCGATCTCCGGCGACGGGGAGCTGTTTTTT
d_call: TRBD1; cdr3_length: 15; j_call: TRBJ1-5; v_call: TRBV15; clone_size: -; cdr3_aa: CATSRRTGGGQPQHF; cdr3_nt: TGTGCCACCAGCAGACGGACAGGGGGCGGTCAGCCCCAGCATTTT
d_call: TRBD2; cdr3_length: 19; j_call: TRBJ2-1; v_call: TRBV7-2; clone_size: -; cdr3_aa: CASSPELAGGPSLNNEQFF; cdr3_nt: TGTGCCAGCAGCCCAGAGCTAGCGGGAGGGCCTTCCCTGAACAATGAGCAGTTCTTC
d_call: -; cdr3_length: 13; j_call: TRBJ1-5; v_call: TRBV30; clone_size: few; cdr3_aa: CAWSKESNQPQHF; cdr3_nt: TGTGCCTGGAGTAAAGAGAGCAATCAGCCCCAGCATTTT
d_call: TRBD1; cdr3_length: 13; j_call: TRBJ1-2; v_call: TRBV9; clone_size: -; cdr3_aa: CASSAGQAQGYTF; cdr3_nt: TGTGCCAGCAGCGCAGGACAGGCCCAGGGCTACACCTTC
d_call: TRBD1; cdr3_length: 14; j_call: TRBJ2-7; v_call: TRBV18; clone_size: -; cdr3_aa: CASSPWDRNYEQYF; cdr3_nt: TGTGCCAGCTCACCCTGGGACAGAAACTACGAGCAGTACTTC
d_call: -; cdr3_length: 13; j_call: TRBJ2-3; v_call: TRBV7-9; clone_size: -; cdr3_aa: CASSSINTNTQYF; cdr3_nt: TGTGCCAGCAGCTCAATCAACACAAATACGCAGTATTTT
d_call: TRBD1; cdr3_length: 13; j_call: TRBJ1-1; v_call: TRBV6-5; clone_size: few; cdr3_aa: CASSLDRATEAFF; cdr3_nt: TGTGCCAGCAGCTTAGACAGGGCTACTGAAGCTTTCTTT
d_call: -; cdr3_length: 14; j_call: TRBJ2-2; v_call: TRBV7-8; clone_size: -; cdr3_aa: CASSLKGNRGELFF; cdr3_nt: TGTGCCAGCAGCTTAAAAGGGAACCGCGGGGAGCTGTTTTTT
d_call: -; cdr3_length: 14; j_call: TRBJ2-4; v_call: TRBV19; clone_size: once; cdr3_aa: CASTLQGAKNIQYF; cdr3_nt: TGTGCCAGTACCCTTCAGGGAGCCAAAAACATTCAGTACTTC
d_call: -; cdr3_length: 13; j_call: TRBJ1-1; v_call: TRBV27; clone_size: -; cdr3_aa: CASSLSAGSGAFF; cdr3_nt: TGTGCCAGCAGTTTATCCGCGGGGTCGGGCGCTTTCTTT
d_call: TRBD1; cdr3_length: 14; j_call: TRBJ1-2; v_call: TRBV29-1; clone_size: few; cdr3_aa: CSVSSSGTAYGYTF; cdr3_nt: TGCAGCGTCAGCTCCTCCGGGACAGCATATGGCTACACCTTC